The clone carrying this T cell receptor (beta chain) was detected only a few times. Its matching antigen is unknown. The sample comes from a study of PD-L1 blockade in urothelial cancer. In the study overall: Intravenous atezolizumab, 1,200 mg every 3 weeks, was begun by patients around 2014. The number of prior chemotherapy regimens per patient was 0 to 3. Tumor samples had a median of around 1,400 T cells. Study-level points and caveats: The study used one FFPE tumor sample per patient, not collected right before treatment.

Profiling relied on immunoSEQ multiplex PCR, and the TCRdb table lists in-frame clones only, not all of them. The data contain 1,600 or so clones, around 37% of them singletons. The CDR3 has 17 residues. After removal of 2 bases from V and 7 bases from J, the junction contained 14 bases not matched to a gene. The V gene's germline CDR1 is SGHRS and CDR2 YFSETQ. V gene TRBV5-1 combines with J gene TRBJ1-4, with 7 bases aligning to TRBD1. The clonotype was recovered from a man aged 45-60 years with urothelial cancer. Sequencing was performed on tumor tissue, taken before atezolizumab (anti-PD-L1) treatment. This chain's CDR3 is CASSLNLRQGGREKLFF. The CDR3 nucleotides are TGCGCCAGCAGCTTAAACCTAAGACAGGGAGGACGTGAAAAACTGTTTTTT. Filled out from reference TRBV5-1 and TRBJ1-4, the complete variable domain reads KAGVTQTPRYLIKTRGQQVTLSCSPISGHRSVSWYQQTPGQGLQFLFEYFSETQRNKGNFPGRFSGRQFSNSRSEMNVSTLELGDSALYLCASSLNLRQGGREKLFFGSGTQLSVL.